This paragraph reports one T cell receptor beta chain. The same CDR3 can be traced to other DNA sequences in this sample. Germline CDR1 LGHDT, CDR2 YNNKEL (reference sequence). V dropped 4 bases and J dropped 6; count of bases not matched to a gene: 2. The CDR3 totals 12 residues. These data are taken from a study of blood T cell repertoires in COVID-19. Study in general: T cells, B-cell-depleted T cells, or PBMCs provided the cDNA or gDNA that served as material.

The age range of participants was about 18 to 90 years, with residence in about two dozen US areas. Original processing notes: By means of reference gene primer amplification, nucleated cell counts were estimated. Libraries were prepared by immunoSEQ multiplex PCR; TCRdb keeps only in-frame clonotypes and omits some of them. V and J calls and clone size are copied from that table; D and trimming were computed from the DNA. This sample yields around 280,000 clones, of which about 83% are seen a single time; approximately 6% belongs to the top ten. The sequencing input was PBMCs or T cells enriched from blood (not recorded which). The TCR sequence derives from a woman in her 40s who had recovered from COVID-19. V is TRBV3-1 (or the pseudogene TRBV3-2) and J is TRBJ1-2; TRBD1 aligns across 7 bases. CDR3 bases: TGTGCCAGCAGCCGGACAGGAGATGGCTACACCTTC. Its protein product is CASSRTGDGYTF.